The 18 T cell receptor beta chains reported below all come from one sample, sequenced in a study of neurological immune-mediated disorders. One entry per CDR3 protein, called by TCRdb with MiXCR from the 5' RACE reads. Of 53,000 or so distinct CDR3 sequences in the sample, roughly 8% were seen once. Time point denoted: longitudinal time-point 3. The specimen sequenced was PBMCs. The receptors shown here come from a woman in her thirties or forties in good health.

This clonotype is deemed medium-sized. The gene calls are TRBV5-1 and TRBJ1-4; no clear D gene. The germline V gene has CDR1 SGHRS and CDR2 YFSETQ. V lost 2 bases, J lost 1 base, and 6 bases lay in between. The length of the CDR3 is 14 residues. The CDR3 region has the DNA TGCGCCAGCAGCTTTGGGCGAACTAATGAAAAACTGTTTTTT. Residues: CASSFGRTNEKLFF.

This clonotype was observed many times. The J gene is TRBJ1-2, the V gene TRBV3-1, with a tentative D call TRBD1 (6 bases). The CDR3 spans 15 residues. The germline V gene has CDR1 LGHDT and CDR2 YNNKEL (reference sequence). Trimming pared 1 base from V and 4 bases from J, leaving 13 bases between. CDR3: CASSQGQEALYGYTF. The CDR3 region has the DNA TGTGCCAGCAGCCAAGGACAGGAAGCACTCTATGGCTACACCTTC.

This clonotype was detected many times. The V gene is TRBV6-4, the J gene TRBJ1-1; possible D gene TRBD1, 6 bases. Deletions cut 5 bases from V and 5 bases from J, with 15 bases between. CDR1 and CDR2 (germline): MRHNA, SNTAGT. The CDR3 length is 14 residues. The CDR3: CASSLTTGATEAFF. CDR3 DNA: TGTGCCAGCAGTCTGACCACGGGGGCTACTGAAGCTTTCTTT.

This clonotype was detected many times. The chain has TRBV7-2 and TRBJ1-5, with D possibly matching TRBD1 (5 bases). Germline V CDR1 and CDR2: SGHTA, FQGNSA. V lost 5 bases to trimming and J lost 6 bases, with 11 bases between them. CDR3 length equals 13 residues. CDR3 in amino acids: CASSPNRRQPQHF. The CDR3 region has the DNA TGTGCCAGCAGCCCGAACAGGCGTCAGCCCCAGCATTTT.

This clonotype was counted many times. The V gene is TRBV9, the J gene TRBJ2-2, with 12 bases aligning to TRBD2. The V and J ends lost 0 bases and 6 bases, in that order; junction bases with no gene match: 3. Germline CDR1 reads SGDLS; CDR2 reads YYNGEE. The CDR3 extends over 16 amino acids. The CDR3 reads CASSVAPSGGAGELFF. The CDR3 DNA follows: TGTGCCAGCAGCGTAGCTCCTAGCGGGGGGGCCGGGGAGCTGTTTTTT.

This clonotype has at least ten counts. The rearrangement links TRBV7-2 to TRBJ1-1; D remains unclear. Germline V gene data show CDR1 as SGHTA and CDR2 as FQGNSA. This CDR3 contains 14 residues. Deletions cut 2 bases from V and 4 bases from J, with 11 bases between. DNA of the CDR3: TGTGCCAGCAGCTTAAGTCACCGTGGCACTGAAGCTTTCTTT. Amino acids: CASSLSHRGTEAFF.

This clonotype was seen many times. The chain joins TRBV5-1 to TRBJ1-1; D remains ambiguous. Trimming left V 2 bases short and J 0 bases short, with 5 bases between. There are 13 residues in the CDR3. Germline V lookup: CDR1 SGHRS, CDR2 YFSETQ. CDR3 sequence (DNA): TGCGCCAGCAGCTTCGAGGTGAACACTGAAGCTTTCTTT. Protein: CASSFEVNTEAFF.

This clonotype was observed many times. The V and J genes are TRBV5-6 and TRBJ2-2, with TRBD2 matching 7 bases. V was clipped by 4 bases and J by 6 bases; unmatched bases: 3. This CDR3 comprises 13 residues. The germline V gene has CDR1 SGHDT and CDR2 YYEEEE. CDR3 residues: CASSRTRAGELFF. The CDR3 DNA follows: TGTGCCAGCAGCCGGACTAGGGCCGGGGAGCTGTTTTTT.

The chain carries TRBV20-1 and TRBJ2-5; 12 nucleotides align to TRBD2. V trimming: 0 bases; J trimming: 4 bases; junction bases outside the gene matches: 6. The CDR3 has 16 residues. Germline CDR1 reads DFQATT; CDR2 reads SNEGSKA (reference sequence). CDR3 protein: CSAREASGGERETQYF. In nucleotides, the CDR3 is TGCAGTGCTAGAGAGGCTAGCGGGGGGGAGAGAGAGACCCAGTACTTC.

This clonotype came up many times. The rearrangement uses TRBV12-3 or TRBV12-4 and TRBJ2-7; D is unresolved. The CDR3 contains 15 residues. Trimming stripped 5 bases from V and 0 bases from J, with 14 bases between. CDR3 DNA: TGTGCCAGCAGTCAGTCCCCACCAGCCTCCTACGAGCAGTACTTC. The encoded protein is CASSQSPPASYEQYF.

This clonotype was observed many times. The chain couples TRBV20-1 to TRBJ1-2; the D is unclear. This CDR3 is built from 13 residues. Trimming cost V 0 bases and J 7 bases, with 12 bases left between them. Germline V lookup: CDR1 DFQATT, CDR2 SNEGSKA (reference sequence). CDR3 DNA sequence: TGCAGTGCTAGAGATCCTGGGGTTAGTGGCTACACCTTC. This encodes CSARDPGVSGYTF.

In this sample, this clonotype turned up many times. The CDR3 is CASGQAVYEQYF. As DNA, the CDR3 is TGTGCCAGCGGTCAGGCGGTCTACGAGCAGTACTTC. The chain carries TRBV6-1 and TRBJ2-7; D unresolved. The CDR3 has 12 residues. V was clipped by 8 bases and J by 3 bases, with 11 bases between them. The germline gives CDR1 MNHNS, CDR2 SASEGT.

The CDR3: CASSGTPGQGLTNEKLFF. CDR3 in DNA: TGTGCCAGCAGCGGTACGCCGGGACAGGGGTTAACTAATGAAAAACTGTTTTTT. The rearrangement joins TRBV7-9 to TRBJ1-4; 10 bases line up with TRBD1. This CDR3 region has 18 residues. The V segment lost 5 bases and the J segment 1 base; nucleotides outside the gene matches: 10. Germline values: CDR1 SEHNR, CDR2 FQNEAQ (reference sequence).

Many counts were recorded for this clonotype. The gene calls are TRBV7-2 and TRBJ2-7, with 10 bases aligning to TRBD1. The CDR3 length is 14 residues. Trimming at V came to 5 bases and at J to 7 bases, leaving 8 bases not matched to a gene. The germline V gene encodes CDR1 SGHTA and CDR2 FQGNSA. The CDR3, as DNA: TGTGCCAGCAGCCCCCGGACAGGGGGGTGGGAGCAGTACTTC. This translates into CASSPRTGGWEQYF.

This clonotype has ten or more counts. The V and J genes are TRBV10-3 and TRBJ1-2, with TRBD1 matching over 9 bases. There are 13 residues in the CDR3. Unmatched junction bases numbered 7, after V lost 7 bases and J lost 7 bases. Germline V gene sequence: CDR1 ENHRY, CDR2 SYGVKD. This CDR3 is CAITGQGESGYTF. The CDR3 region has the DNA TGTGCCATCACGGGACAGGGTGAAAGTGGCTACACCTTC.

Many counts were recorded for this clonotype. This CDR3 reads CATSDTGQSNQPQHF. Here the CDR3 DNA reads TGTGCCACCAGTGATACAGGACAGAGCAATCAGCCCCAGCATTTT. The chain has TRBV24-1 and TRBJ1-5; weak D call: TRBD1 (6 bases). Trimming removed 3 bases at V and 1 base at J, with 9 bases between. This CDR3 region has 15 residues. The germline V gene has CDR1 KGHDR and CDR2 SFDVKD.

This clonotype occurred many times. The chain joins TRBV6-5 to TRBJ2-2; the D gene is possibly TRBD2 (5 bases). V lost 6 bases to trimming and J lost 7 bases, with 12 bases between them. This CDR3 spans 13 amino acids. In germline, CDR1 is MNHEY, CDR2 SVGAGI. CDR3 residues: CASSNEGNGELFF. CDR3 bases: TGTGCCAGCAGCAACGAGGGTAACGGGGAGCTGTTTTTT.

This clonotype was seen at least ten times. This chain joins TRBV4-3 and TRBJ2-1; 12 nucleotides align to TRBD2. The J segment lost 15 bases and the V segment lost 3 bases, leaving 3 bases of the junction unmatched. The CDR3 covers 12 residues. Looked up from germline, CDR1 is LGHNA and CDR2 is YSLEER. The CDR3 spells CASSHTSGRRFF. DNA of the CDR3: TGCGCCAGCAGCCATACTAGCGGGAGGCGGTTCTTC.